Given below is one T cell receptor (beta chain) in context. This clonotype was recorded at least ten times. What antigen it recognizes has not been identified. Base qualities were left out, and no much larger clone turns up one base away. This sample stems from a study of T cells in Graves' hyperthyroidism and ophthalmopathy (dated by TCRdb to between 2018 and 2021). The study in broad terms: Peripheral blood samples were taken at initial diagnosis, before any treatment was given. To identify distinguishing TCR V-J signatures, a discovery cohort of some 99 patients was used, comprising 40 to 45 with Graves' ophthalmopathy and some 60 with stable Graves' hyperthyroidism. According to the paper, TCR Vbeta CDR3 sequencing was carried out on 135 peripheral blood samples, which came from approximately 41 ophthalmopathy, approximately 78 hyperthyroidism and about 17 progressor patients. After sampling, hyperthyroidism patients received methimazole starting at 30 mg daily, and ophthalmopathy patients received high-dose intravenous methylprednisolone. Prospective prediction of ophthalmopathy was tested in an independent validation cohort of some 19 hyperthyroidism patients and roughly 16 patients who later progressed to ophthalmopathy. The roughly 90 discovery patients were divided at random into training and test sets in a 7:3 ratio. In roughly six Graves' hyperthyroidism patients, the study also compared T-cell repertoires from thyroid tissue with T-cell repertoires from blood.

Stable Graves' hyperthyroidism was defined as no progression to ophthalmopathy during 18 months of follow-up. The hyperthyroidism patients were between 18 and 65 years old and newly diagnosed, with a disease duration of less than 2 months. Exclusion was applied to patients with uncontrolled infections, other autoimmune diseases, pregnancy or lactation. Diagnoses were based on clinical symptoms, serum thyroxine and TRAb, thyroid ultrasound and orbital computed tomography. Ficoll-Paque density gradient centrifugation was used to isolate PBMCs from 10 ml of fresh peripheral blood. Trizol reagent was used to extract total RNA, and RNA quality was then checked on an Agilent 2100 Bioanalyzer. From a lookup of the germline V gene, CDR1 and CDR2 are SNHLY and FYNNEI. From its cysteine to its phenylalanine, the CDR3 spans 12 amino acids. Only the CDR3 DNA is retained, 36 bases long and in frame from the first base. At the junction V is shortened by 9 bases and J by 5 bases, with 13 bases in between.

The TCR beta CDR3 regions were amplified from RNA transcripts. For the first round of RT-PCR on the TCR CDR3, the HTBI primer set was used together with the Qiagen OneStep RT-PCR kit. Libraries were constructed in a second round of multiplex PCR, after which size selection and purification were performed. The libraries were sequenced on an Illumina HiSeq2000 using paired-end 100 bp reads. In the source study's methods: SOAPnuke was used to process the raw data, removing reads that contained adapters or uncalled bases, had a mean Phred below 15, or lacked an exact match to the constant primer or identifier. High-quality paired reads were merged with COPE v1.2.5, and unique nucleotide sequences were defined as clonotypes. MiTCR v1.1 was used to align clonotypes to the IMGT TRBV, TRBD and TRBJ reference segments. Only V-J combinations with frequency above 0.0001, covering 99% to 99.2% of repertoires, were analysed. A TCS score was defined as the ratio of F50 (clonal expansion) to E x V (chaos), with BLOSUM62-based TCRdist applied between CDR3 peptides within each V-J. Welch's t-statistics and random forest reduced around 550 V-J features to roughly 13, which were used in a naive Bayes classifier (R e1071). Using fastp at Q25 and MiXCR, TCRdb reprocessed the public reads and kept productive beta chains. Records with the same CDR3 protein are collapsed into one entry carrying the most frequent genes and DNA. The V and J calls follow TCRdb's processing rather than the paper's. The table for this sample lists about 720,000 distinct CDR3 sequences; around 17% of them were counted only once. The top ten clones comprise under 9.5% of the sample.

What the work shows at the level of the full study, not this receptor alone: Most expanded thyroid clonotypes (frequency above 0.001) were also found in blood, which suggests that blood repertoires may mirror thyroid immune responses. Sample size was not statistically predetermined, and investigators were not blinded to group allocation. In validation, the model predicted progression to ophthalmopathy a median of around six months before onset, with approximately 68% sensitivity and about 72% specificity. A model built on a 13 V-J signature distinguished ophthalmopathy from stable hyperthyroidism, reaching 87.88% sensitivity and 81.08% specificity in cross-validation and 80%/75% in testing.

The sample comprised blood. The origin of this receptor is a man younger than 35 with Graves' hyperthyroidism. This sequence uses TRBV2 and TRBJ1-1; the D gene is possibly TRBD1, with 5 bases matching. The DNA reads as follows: TGTGCCAGGAATGGGGGGTATACTGAAGCTTTCTTT. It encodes CARNGGYTEAFF.